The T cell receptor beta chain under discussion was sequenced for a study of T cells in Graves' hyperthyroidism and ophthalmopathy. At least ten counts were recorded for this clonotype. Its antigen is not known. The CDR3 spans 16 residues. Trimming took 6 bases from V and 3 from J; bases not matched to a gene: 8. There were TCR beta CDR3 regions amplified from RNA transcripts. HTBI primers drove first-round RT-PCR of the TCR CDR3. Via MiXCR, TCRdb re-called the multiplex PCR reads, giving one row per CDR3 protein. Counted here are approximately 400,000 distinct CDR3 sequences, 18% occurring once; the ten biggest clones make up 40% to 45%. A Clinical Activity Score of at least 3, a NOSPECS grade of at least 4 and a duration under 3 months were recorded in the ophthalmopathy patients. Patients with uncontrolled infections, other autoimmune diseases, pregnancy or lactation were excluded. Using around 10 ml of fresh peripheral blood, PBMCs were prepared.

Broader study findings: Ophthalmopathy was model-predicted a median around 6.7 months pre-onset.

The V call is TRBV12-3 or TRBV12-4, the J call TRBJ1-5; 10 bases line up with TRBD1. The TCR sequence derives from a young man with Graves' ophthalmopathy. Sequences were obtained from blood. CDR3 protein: CASRSPGTGVNQPQHF. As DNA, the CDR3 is TGTGCCAGCAGGTCACCCGGGACAGGGGTCAATCAGCCCCAGCATTTT.